This TCR beta chain appears in the sequencing data of a study of blood T cell repertoires in COVID-19. About the research overall: Researchers got acute and convalescent COVID-19 samples from the United States, Italy and Spain. From T cells, B-cell-depleted T cells, or PBMCs came the material, which was cDNA or gDNA.

Seattle participants joined during active infection and were tracked over time. This CDR3 is built from 17 residues. CDR1 and CDR2 (germline): SGHDT, YYEEEE. The ends lost 1 base at V and 0 bases at J; junction bases unmatched: 5. As handled by the study authors: For nucleated cells, counts were estimated from reference gene primer amplification. The method was immunoSEQ multiplex PCR; TCRdb's version includes in-frame clones alone and lacks a portion of them. That table gives V, J and clone size, and the DNA gave D and trimming. Found here are hundreds of thousands of clones, approximately 86% of them singletons; the top ten hold around 13%.

Sequenced: peripheral blood. This receptor was taken from a woman between 65 and 79 years old with COVID-19, enrolled during active disease. The chain uses TRBV5-6 and TRBJ2-1; 9 bases agree with TRBD2. CDR3 amino acids: CASSLRRGGLSYNEQFF. The DNA of the CDR3 is TGTGCCAGCAGCTTGAGGCGGGGGGGCCTCTCCTACAATGAGCAGTTCTTC.